One sample yielded the 7 T cell receptor beta chains listed below, sequenced in a study of T cell repertoires in cytomegalovirus infection. TCRdb redid the calling of the reads with MiXCR, one entry per CDR3 protein. Here the sample spans 680,000 or so distinct CDR3 sequences, about 33% being singletons. For these TCRs, the target antigens are not known. This specimen consisted of cultured PBMCs, obtained from culture after CMV antigen stimulation. The receptors were gathered from a human donor in good health (CMV status not recorded). Some clones in this sample may be carry-over from other donors' samples.

This sequence joins TRBV5-1 and TRBJ1-2, with TRBD1 identical over 10 bases. J gave up 3 bases and V 3 bases, and 8 bases lay outside the gene matches. Germline CDR1 SGHRS, CDR2 YFSETQ. The CDR3 totals 16 residues. The CDR3 DNA sequence: TGCGCCAGCAGCTCGGGGGACAGGGGAATAGACTATGGCTACACCTTC. Residues: CASSSGDRGIDYGYTF.

This clonotype was counted ten times or more. The chain employs TRBV7-2 and TRBJ2-4; 10 nucleotides agree with TRBD2. Germline lookup yields CDR1 SGHTA and CDR2 FQGNSA. The CDR3 is made up of 16 amino acids. V shed 0 bases, J shed 7 bases, and the junction held 6 bases outside the gene matches. DNA for the CDR3: TGTGCCAGCAGCTTAGCGATCCTAGCGGGAGCCAACATTCAGTACTTC. Protein sequence: CASSLAILAGANIQYF.

V usage is TRBV19 and J usage is TRBJ2-6; D tentatively fits TRBD1 or TRBD2 (5 bases each). CDR3 size: 20 residues. Trimming left V 5 bases short and J 0 bases short, with 23 bases between. Germline CDR1 reads LNHDA; CDR2 reads SQIVND (reference sequence). The CDR3 spells CASSGGFRTGYASGANVLTF. CDR3 sequence (DNA): TGTGCCAGTAGTGGGGGATTTCGAACAGGCTACGCCTCTGGGGCCAACGTCCTGACTTTC.

This chain connects TRBV20-1 to TRBJ2-5; D is possibly TRBD1 or TRBD2 (6 bases each). This CDR3 spans 15 amino acids. V was trimmed by 0 bases and J by 4 bases, leaving 15 bases between them. Per the germline V gene, CDR1 is DFQATT and CDR2 is SNEGSKA (reference sequence). The CDR3 coding sequence is TGCAGTGCTAGAGATCAGGGAGGCAGGGGAGAGACCCAGTACTTC. It specifies CSARDQGGRGETQYF.

In its sample, this clonotype was seen many times. This rearrangement joins TRBV7-2 to TRBJ2-1, with D perhaps matching TRBD2 (6 bases). The CDR3 covers 15 residues. The germline V gene encodes CDR1 SGHTA and CDR2 FQGNSA. The V end was cut by 5 bases, the J end by 0 bases, with 11 bases between. Here the CDR3 DNA reads TGTGCCAGCAGCCCCGGGGGTCTCTCCTACAATGAGCAGTTCTTC. Translation gives CASSPGGLSYNEQFF.

To note about this clonotype: A clone one base away is much larger, so this may be a read error. The rearrangement links TRBV6-1 to TRBJ1-4; TRBD1 is a possible D gene (6 bases). The germline V gene has CDR1 MNHNS and CDR2 SASEGT. The CDR3 has 13 amino acids. V shed 4 bases and J shed 5 bases, with 8 bases lying between them. The CDR3 nucleotides read TGTGCCAGCAGTGGGACAGTGAATGAAAAACTGTTTTTT. It translates to CASSGTVNEKLFF.

This clonotype was found a few times. The CDR3 bases are TGTGCCAGCGGACGGGAGGGCCGGGACAATGAGCAGTTCTTC. The encoded protein is CASGREGRDNEQFF. J is TRBJ2-1 and V is TRBV19; 8 bases align to TRBD2. Germline values: CDR1 LNHDA, CDR2 SQIVND (reference sequence). V dropped 9 bases and J dropped 5; count of bases not matched to a gene: 9. This CDR3 has 14 residues.